This T cell receptor beta chain was sequenced during a study of sequential checkpoint blockade in melanoma. Regarding treatment: randomized to nivolumab then ipilimumab (arm A) or the reverse (arm B). The method was immunoSEQ multiplex PCR; TCRdb's version includes in-frame clones alone and lacks a portion of them. The profile covers around 6,000 clones, with 21% appearing a single time and approximately 10% taken by the ten largest. The CDR3 has 15 residues. The V gene end was trimmed by 8 bases and the J gene end by 3 bases; junction bases not matched to a gene: 10. The germline V gene has CDR1 WSHSY and CDR2 SAAADI.

The sequencing here drew on tumor tissue (inferred from file names), taken from a patient given nivolumab and ipilimumab in sequence. This sequence was found in a human donor with melanoma. The chain combines TRBV10-2 with TRBJ2-5; 9 nucleotides line up with TRBD1. For the CDR3, the DNA is TGCGCCAGCGGAGGTTGGGACAGGGAGAAAGAGACCCAGTACTTC. Protein sequence: CASGGWDREKETQYF.